Shown below are 32 T cell receptor beta chains from a single sample sequenced in a study of graft-versus-host responses after intestinal transplantation. Method: immunoSEQ multiplex PCR; TCRdb's copy keeps in-frame clones and lacks some. The sample lists 11,000 to 15,000 clones, 90% to 95% seen once, with 0.71% in the top ten. Source: PBMCs, taken 9 days after transplant. The receptors were gathered from a human patient who received an intestinal transplant, so some T cells may come from the graft donor.

The chain couples TRBV11-2 to TRBJ1-1; D uncertain. With 1 base removed from V and 10 bases from J, the gap between germline ends came to 10 bases. The CDR3 has 12 residues. Germline V gene lookup returns CDR1 SGHAT and CDR2 FQNNGV. The CDR3 protein is CASSLVVLGAFF. The DNA of the CDR3 is TGTGCCAGCAGCTTAGTGGTACTGGGAGCTTTCTTT.

J is TRBJ1-5 and V is TRBV6-1; D is uncertain. Germline V CDR1 and CDR2: MNHNS, SASEGT. The CDR3 is 9 amino acids. CDR3 nucleotides: TGTGCACTGAAACAGCCCCAGCATTTT. Translated: CALKQPQHF.

This chain connects TRBV19 to TRBJ2-7; 11 bases align to TRBD1. Germline CDR1 reads LNHDA; CDR2 reads SQIVND (reference sequence). The V segment lost 3 bases and the J segment 2 bases; nucleotides outside the gene matches: 3. The CDR3 has 15 residues. The CDR3 spells CASSIGTGGPYEQYF. CDR3 sequence (DNA): TGTGCCAGTAGTATCGGGACAGGGGGGCCCTACGAGCAGTACTTC. Variable domain in full (rest from reference TRBV19 and TRBJ2-7): DGGITQSPKYLFRKEGQNVTLSCEQNLNHDAMYWYRQDPGQGLRLIYYSQIVNDFQKGDIAEGYSVSREKKESFPLTVTSAQKNPTAFYLCASSIGTGGPYEQYFGPGTRLTVT.

The chain has TRBV7-9 and TRBJ2-7; possibly TRBD1 or TRBD2 for D (6 bases each). Trimming removed 5 bases from V and 3 bases from J, with 17 bases in between. Germline values: CDR1 SEHNR, CDR2 FQNEAQ (reference sequence). The CDR3 covers 15 residues. The CDR3 reads CASSQMGGAGYEQYF. The CDR3 nucleotides read TGTGCCAGCAGCCAGATGGGGGGCGCCGGCTACGAGCAGTACTTC.

The CDR3 region is CASSPRLGVTDTQYF. The CDR3 bases are TGTGCCAGCAGCCCGCGACTAGGGGTTACAGATACGCAGTATTTT. The genes are TRBV11-3 and TRBJ2-3, with a tentative D call TRBD2 (6 bases). The CDR3 covers 15 residues. The V end was cut by 5 bases, the J end by 3 bases, with 15 bases between. The germline CDR1 and CDR2 sequences are SGHNT and YENEEA. The complete variable domain, with remaining parts taken from reference TRBV11-3 and TRBJ2-3, reads EAGVVQSPRYKIIEKKQPVAFWCNPISGHNTLYWYLQNLGQGPELLIRYENEEAVDDSQLPKDRFSAERLKGVDSTLKIQPAELGDSAVYLCASSPRLGVTDTQYFGPGTRLTVL.

This clone was picked up one time. The rearrangement links TRBV27 to TRBJ1-1, with D hard to call. With 5 bases removed from V and 5 bases from J, the gap between germline ends came to 12 bases. The CDR3 contains 13 residues. Germline values: CDR1 MNHEY, CDR2 SMNVEV (reference sequence). CDR3 region: CASSRTGRTEAFF. CDR3 DNA sequence: TGTGCCAGCAGTCGCACGGGCCGGACTGAAGCTTTCTTT.

The chain has TRBV6-6 and TRBJ2-1; 12 bases agree with TRBD2. This CDR3 spans 16 amino acids. V trimming: 2 bases; J trimming: 5 bases; junction bases outside the gene matches: 4. Germline V lookup: CDR1 MNHNY, CDR2 SVGAGI (reference sequence). The CDR3 sequence: CASSYGLAGSNNEQFF. The CDR3 DNA is TGTGCCAGCAGTTACGGACTAGCGGGAAGTAACAATGAGCAGTTCTTC.

The rearrangement uses TRBV5-1 and TRBJ2-7; perhaps D is TRBD1 or TRBD2 (5 bases each). This CDR3 comprises 13 residues. The germline V gene encodes CDR1 SGHRS and CDR2 YFSETQ. V dropped 5 bases and J dropped 0 bases, with 9 bases sitting between them. The CDR3 here is CASRGPLSYEQYF. The CDR3 DNA reads as TGCGCCAGCAGGGGACCCCTCTCCTACGAGCAGTACTTC.

V gene TRBV7-3 combines with J gene TRBJ2-1; weak D call: TRBD2 (5 bases). V lost 4 bases, J lost 7 bases, and 5 bases lay in between. Germline CDR1 and CDR2: SGHTA and FQGTGA. The CDR3 runs to 11 residues. The CDR3 sequence: CASSSGNEQFF. The CDR3 DNA sequence: TGTGCCAGCAGCTCGGGGAATGAGCAGTTCTTC.

This chain connects TRBV7-9 to TRBJ1-1, with 8 bases matching TRBD1. The germline V gene encodes CDR1 SEHNR and CDR2 FQNEAQ (reference sequence). V lost 4 bases to trimming and J lost 4 bases; unmatched junction nucleotides: 11. The length of the CDR3 is 16 residues. CDR3 amino acids: CASSSTGDKRITEAFF. CDR3 bases: TGTGCCAGCAGCTCGACAGGGGATAAGAGGATCACTGAAGCTTTCTTT.

This chain joins TRBV28 and TRBJ1-2; D not certain. Trimming pared 7 bases from V and 0 bases from J, leaving 9 bases between. This CDR3 comprises 13 residues. The V gene's germline CDR1 is MDHEN and CDR2 SYDVKM. CDR3 in amino acids: CASTRNPNYGYTF. As DNA, the CDR3 is TGTGCCAGCACAAGGAATCCTAACTATGGCTACACCTTC.

This clone was counted once. The J gene is TRBJ2-7, the V gene TRBV6-1; D not certain. Germline V gives CDR1 MNHNS, CDR2 SASEGT. The V and J ends lost 3 bases and 0 bases respectively, with 3 bases between them. The CDR3 runs to 12 residues. The CDR3, as DNA: TGTGCCAGCAGTGACAGCTCCTACGAGCAGTACTTC. It codes for CASSDSSYEQYF.

Points on this clone: The junction differs from germline at one of its ends, possibly a read error. The chain has TRBV7-7 and TRBJ2-1; D tentatively reads TRBD1 or TRBD2 (6 bases each). The CDR3 has 18 amino acids. Germline loops: CDR1 SSHAT, CDR2 FNYEAQ (reference sequence). The CDR3 region has the DNA TGTGCTAGCAGCTTATCTCTGGGGGGCGCGGCTTCCTACAATGAGCAGTTCTTC. Translation gives CASSLSLGGAASYNEQFF.

The chain is built from TRBV7-8 and TRBJ1-2; TRBD1 matches 7 bases. The trim removed 5 bases at V and 6 bases at J, leaving 24 bases unmatched. Germline V gene data show CDR1 as SGHVS and CDR2 as FQNEAQ. The CDR3 runs to 19 residues. The CDR3 sequence: CASSPTLGRRQGGGDGYTF. Written as DNA, the CDR3 is TGTGCCAGCAGCCCCACCTTAGGAAGAAGACAGGGCGGAGGGGATGGCTACACCTTC.

This clone came up once. The rearrangement uses TRBV6-6 and TRBJ2-7, with D possibly being TRBD2 (5 bases). The CDR3 consists of 14 residues. The V and J ends lost 7 bases and 3 bases respectively, with 16 bases between them. Germline lookup yields CDR1 MNHNY and CDR2 SVGAGI (reference sequence). The CDR3 loop is CASTYGVGNYEQYF. The DNA for the CDR3 is TGTGCCAGCACCTACGGGGTCGGGAACTACGAGCAGTACTTC.

The sample holds one count of this clone. The chain couples TRBV5-4 to TRBJ1-3, with TRBD1 as a possible D gene (5 bases). V was shortened by 0 bases and J by 0 bases, with 7 bases between the two germline ends. The CDR3 contains 15 residues. Germline V CDR1 and CDR2: SGHNT, YYREEE (reference sequence). The CDR3 reads CASSLAGFSGNTIYF. The CDR3 DNA follows: TGTGCCAGCAGCTTGGCAGGGTTCTCTGGAAACACCATATATTTT.

The chain employs TRBV19 and TRBJ2-3, with a tentative D call TRBD2 (5 bases). This CDR3 region has 13 residues. Germline loops: CDR1 LNHDA, CDR2 SQIVND (reference sequence). V lost 4 bases, J lost 9 bases, and 14 bases lay in between. The CDR3 sequence is CASSNKGGWTQYF. CDR3 DNA sequence: TGTGCCAGTAGTAACAAGGGCGGGTGGACGCAGTATTTT.

The chain joins TRBV27 to TRBJ2-3; D uncertain. Germline CDR1 and CDR2: MNHEY and SMNVEV (reference sequence). The V and J ends lost 4 bases and 1 base respectively, with 3 bases between them. The CDR3 runs to 12 residues. The CDR3 coding sequence is TGTGCCAGCAGTTCCGGCACAGATACGCAGTATTTT. Translated, it gives CASSSGTDTQYF.

The rearrangement uses TRBV7-9 and TRBJ2-2; 11 bases are a match to TRBD2. This CDR3 is 16 amino acids long. V shed 8 bases and J 4 bases; nucleotides not matched to a gene: 9. Per germline, CDR1 SEHNR and CDR2 FQNEAQ (reference sequence). CDR3 amino acids: CASVPSSGRPTGELFF. CDR3 DNA sequence: TGTGCCAGCGTCCCCTCTAGCGGGAGGCCCACCGGGGAGCTGTTTTTT.

V gene TRBV4-1 combines with J gene TRBJ2-3; D is uncertain. Trimming stripped 1 base from V and 6 bases from J, with 8 bases between. Germline CDR1 MGHRA, CDR2 YSYEKL. The CDR3 extends over 13 amino acids. CDR3 loop: CASSQASRDTQYF. The CDR3 region has the DNA TGCGCCAGCAGCCAAGCCTCTCGGGATACGCAGTATTTT.

The chain has TRBV6-5 and TRBJ1-2; D gene uncertain. CDR3 size: 15 residues. The germline V gene has CDR1 MNHEY and CDR2 SVGAGI. Between the trimmed V and J ends, which lost 0 bases and 3 bases, there was a span of 11 bases. The CDR3 is CASSYSGHRYYGYTF. The CDR3 nucleotides read TGTGCCAGCAGTTACTCTGGGCACAGATACTATGGCTACACCTTC.

This chain connects TRBV13 to TRBJ2-7, with 7 bases that match TRBD1. V lost 4 bases, J lost 7 bases, and 7 bases stayed unmatched. The germline V gene has CDR1 PRHDT and CDR2 FYEKMQ (reference sequence). The CDR3 is 13 residues long. CDR3 in amino acids: CASSYRGRREQYF. The CDR3 DNA is TGTGCCAGCAGCTACAGGGGCCGACGGGAGCAGTACTTC.

This rearrangement joins TRBV4-1 to TRBJ2-3, with 9 bases identical to TRBD2. CDR3 length: 17 residues. V lost 2 bases and J lost 2; bases outside the gene matches: 8. The germline V gene has CDR1 MGHRA and CDR2 YSYEKL. CDR3 amino acids: CASSQTPAGGTTDTQYF. In DNA, the CDR3 is TGCGCCAGCAGCCAAACACCAGCGGGAGGTACCACAGATACGCAGTATTTT.

The V gene is TRBV4-1, the J gene TRBJ2-7; 7 bases match TRBD1. Germline V gene lookup returns CDR1 MGHRA and CDR2 YSYEKL. This CDR3 is 14 amino acids long. Germline trimming cut 5 bases from V and 6 bases from J; bases unmatched to any gene: 10. The CDR3 DNA reads TGCGCCAGCAGCTTAGGACAGGCGCCGGGCGAGCAGTACTTC. This sequence encodes CASSLGQAPGEQYF.

Concerning this clone: As the CDR3 is not closed by the conserved phenylalanine or tryptophan, this likely results from a read error. No DNA is shown, since the ends of the CDR3 on it are uncertain; the CDR3 is the one TCRdb lists. J is TRBJ1-1 and V is TRBV2. The CDR3 numbers 8 amino acids, ends counted. Germline CDR1 reads SNHLY; CDR2 reads FYNNEI. The CDR3 sequence: CASRTDVS.

The V and J genes are TRBV4-1 and TRBJ2-7, with D perhaps matching TRBD1 (5 bases). Germline CDR1 MGHRA, CDR2 YSYEKL. Trimming removed 4 bases at V and 1 base at J, with 11 bases between. This CDR3 contains 14 residues. The CDR3 sequence: CASSPAQGSYEQYF. As DNA, the CDR3 is TGCGCCAGCAGCCCCGCTCAGGGTTCCTACGAGCAGTACTTC.

The chain recombines TRBV28 with TRBJ2-7; the match to TRBD1 covers 8 bases. This CDR3 contains 14 residues. V trimming: 8 bases; J trimming: 3 bases; junction bases outside the gene matches: 9. Germline CDR1 and CDR2: MDHEN and SYDVKM. The CDR3 reads CASLETGEGYEQYF. The CDR3 DNA reads as TGTGCCAGCCTCGAGACAGGGGAAGGCTACGAGCAGTACTTC.

The chain uses TRBV7-6 and TRBJ2-1; D remains unclear. CDR1 is SGHVS, CDR2 FNYEAQ, per germline. Trimming left V 0 bases short and J 7 bases short, with 7 bases between. CDR3 length: 13 residues. The CDR3 reads CASSLAGKNEQFF. Here the CDR3 DNA reads TGTGCCAGCAGCTTAGCCGGCAAAAATGAGCAGTTCTTC. Full variable domain (missing parts from reference TRBV7-6 and TRBJ2-1): GAGVSQSPRYKVTKRGQDVALRCDPISGHVSLYWYRQALGQGPEFLTYFNYEAQQDKSGLPNDRFSAERPEGSISTLTIQRTEQRDSAMYRCASSLAGKNEQFFGPGTRLTVL.

This rearrangement joins TRBV4-1 to TRBJ1-1; D unclear. The CDR3 extends over 14 amino acids. Germline V lookup: CDR1 MGHRA, CDR2 YSYEKL. Trimming took 1 base from V and 5 from J, leaving 11 bases between them. As DNA, the CDR3 is TGCGCCAGCAGCCAAGCAACCAGGAGAACTGAAGCTTTCTTT. Translating it yields CASSQATRRTEAFF.

The rearrangement links TRBV27 to TRBJ2-5, with 13 nucleotides matching TRBD2. V shed 5 bases and J 5 bases; nucleotides not matched to a gene: 5. CDR3 length: 15 residues. From germline, CDR1 is MNHEY and CDR2 SMNVEV (reference sequence). The CDR3 coding sequence is TGTGCCAGCAGTCCCGGACTAGCGGGAGAGGAGACCCAGTACTTC. This encodes CASSPGLAGEETQYF.

The chain uses TRBV7-3 and TRBJ2-7, with 8 bases fitting TRBD2. CDR3 length: 13 amino acids. The J segment lost 3 bases and the V segment lost 5 bases, leaving 3 bases of the junction unmatched. CDR1 and CDR2 from the germline V gene are SGHTA and FQGTGA. In nucleotides, the CDR3 is TGTGCCAGCAGCCCGGGACTAGGCTACGAGCAGTACTTC. As protein: CASSPGLGYEQYF.

The chain joins TRBV7-6 to TRBJ1-1; D possibly corresponds to TRBD1 (5 bases). CDR3 size: 18 residues. Per the germline V gene, CDR1 is SGHVS and CDR2 is FNYEAQ. V lost 2 bases and J 0 bases, leaving 19 bases between the germline ends. The CDR3, as DNA: TGTGCCAGCAGCTTACATGGGCGGGACGGATGGATGAACACTGAAGCTTTCTTT. This encodes CASSLHGRDGWMNTEAFF.